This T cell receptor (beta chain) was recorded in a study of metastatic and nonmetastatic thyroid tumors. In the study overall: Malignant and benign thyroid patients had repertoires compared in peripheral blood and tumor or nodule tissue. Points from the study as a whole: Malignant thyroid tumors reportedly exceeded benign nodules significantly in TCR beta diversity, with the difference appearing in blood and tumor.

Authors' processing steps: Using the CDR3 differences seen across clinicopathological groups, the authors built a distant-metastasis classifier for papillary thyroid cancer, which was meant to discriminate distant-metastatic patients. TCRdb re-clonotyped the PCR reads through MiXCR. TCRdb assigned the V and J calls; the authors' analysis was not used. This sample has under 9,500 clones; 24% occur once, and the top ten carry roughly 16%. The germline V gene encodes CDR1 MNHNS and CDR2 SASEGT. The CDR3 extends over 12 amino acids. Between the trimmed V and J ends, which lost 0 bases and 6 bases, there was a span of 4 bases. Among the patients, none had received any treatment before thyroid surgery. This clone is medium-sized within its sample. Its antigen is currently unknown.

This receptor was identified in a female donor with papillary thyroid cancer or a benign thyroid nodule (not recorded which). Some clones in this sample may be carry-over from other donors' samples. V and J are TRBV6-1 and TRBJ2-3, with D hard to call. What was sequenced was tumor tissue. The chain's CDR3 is CASSEASDTQYF. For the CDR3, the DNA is TGTGCCAGCAGTGAAGCTTCCGATACGCAGTATTTT.